This record concerns one T cell receptor beta chain sequence. Its antigen remains unknown. This sample is drawn from a study of Ad26.COV2.S vaccination and SARS-CoV-2 variants. Study conclusions and caveats: Responses of spike-specific T cells (both CD8+ and CD4+) reportedly showed substantial breadth after vaccination. Placebo recipients had lower spike-specific TCR breadth than vaccine recipients.

The treatment was: roughly 19 received Ad26.COV2.S at low or high dose, single or two shots; five or six received placebo; per-sample allocation not given. Material that was analyzed had been drawn on day 63 after the first vaccine or placebo injection. At a Boston site, the person donating was an adult of 18-55 years. Profiled with immunoSEQ multiplex PCR; TCRdb holds only in-frame clones, not every one. The sample gives around 450,000 clones, approximately 92% of which show up once; around 2.6% is in the top ten. Germline assignment: CDR1 LNHNV and CDR2 YYDKDF (reference sequence). V lost 0 bases, J lost 4 bases, and 5 bases stayed unmatched. The CDR3 is 15 residues long.

The chain is built from TRBV15 and TRBJ1-2; 7 nucleotides agree with TRBD1. The receptor was isolated from a person aged 18-65 years who received the Ad26.COV2.S COVID-19 vaccine or a placebo. The specimen was peripheral blood, collected in a trial of Ad26.COV2.S vaccine versus placebo. This CDR3 is CATSRDRSGGYGYTF. The CDR3 coding sequence is TGTGCCACCAGCAGAGATCGATCAGGGGGCTATGGCTACACCTTC.